Below are 16 T cell receptor beta chains sequenced from a single sample in a study of T cell changes during pregnancy in multiple sclerosis. Repertoires were generated with immunoSEQ multiplex PCR, while TCRdb's copy carries only in-frame clones and drops some. The data hold tens of thousands of clones, with around 94% observed a single time. The sequenced sample was peripheral blood, obtained after pregnancy. The origin of the receptors is a female donor in good health, enrolled as a control in a pregnancy study.

The chain links TRBV13 to TRBJ2-7; D uncertain. The CDR3 is made up of 13 amino acids. The V end lost 3 bases, the J end lost 4 bases, and 10 bases lay between the germline ends. Germline V CDR1 and CDR2: PRHDT, FYEKMQ (reference sequence). Here the CDR3 DNA reads TGTGCCAGCAGCTTGGGCAGAGAATACGAGCAGTACTTC. Translated, it gives CASSLGREYEQYF.

The J gene is TRBJ2-4, the V gene TRBV4-2; a possible D gene is TRBD1 (6 bases). There are 13 residues in the CDR3. V lost 3 bases, J lost 8 bases, and 11 bases lay in between. The germline V gene has CDR1 LGHNA and CDR2 YNFKEQ. The CDR3 region is CASSQQGTDIQYF. The CDR3, as DNA: TGTGCCAGCAGCCAGCAGGGGACGGACATTCAGTACTTC.

This sequence joins TRBV29-1 and TRBJ2-1; TRBD2 agrees at 7 bases. The CDR3 totals 15 residues. Per the germline V gene, CDR1 is SQVTM and CDR2 is ANQGSEA. J lost 8 bases, V lost 5 bases, and 15 bases had no gene match. CDR3 sequence reads: CSVFGGSGIEDEQFF. CDR3 DNA: TGCAGCGTTTTCGGGGGAAGCGGGATTGAAGATGAGCAGTTCTTC.

The V call is TRBV28, the J call TRBJ1-3; D may be TRBD1 (6 bases). From germline, CDR1 is MDHEN and CDR2 SYDVKM. The V end was cut by 4 bases, the J end by 4 bases, with 11 bases between. The CDR3 sequence is 14 residues long. The CDR3 DNA is TGTGCCAGCAGTTCCGGACAGAGCGGAAACACCATATATTTT. Translating it yields CASSSGQSGNTIYF.

V and J are TRBV9 and TRBJ2-3; D is undetermined. The CDR3 is 13 amino acids. CDR1 is SGDLS and CDR2 is YYNGEE in the germline V gene. V lost 0 bases, J lost 1 base, and 3 bases lay in between. CDR3 coding DNA: TGTGCCAGCAGCGTAGTAGGCACAGATACGCAGTATTTT. Translated, it gives CASSVVGTDTQYF.

The V call is TRBV4-1, the J call TRBJ1-5, with unresolved D. Germline V gives CDR1 MGHRA, CDR2 YSYEKL. Trimming pared 2 bases from V and 3 bases from J, leaving 11 bases between. The CDR3 totals 15 residues. The DNA for the CDR3 is TGCGCCAGCAGCCAACATCAGGTTTCCAATCAGCCCCAGCATTTT. It specifies CASSQHQVSNQPQHF.

The genes are TRBV4-1 and TRBJ2-1; 9 nucleotides line up with TRBD1. This CDR3 has 17 residues. Germline V gene lookup returns CDR1 MGHRA and CDR2 YSYEKL. V gave up 2 bases and J gave up 2 bases; unmatched junction bases: 7. CDR3 residues: CASSQPPGQGAYNEQFF. Here the CDR3 DNA reads TGCGCCAGCAGCCAACCACCGGGACAGGGTGCCTACAATGAGCAGTTCTTC.

This chain links TRBV5-6 with TRBJ2-7; 10 nucleotides line up with TRBD2. There are 16 residues in the CDR3. V was clipped by 0 bases and J by 2 bases; unmatched bases: 5. Germline lookup yields CDR1 SGHDT and CDR2 YYEEEE. CDR3 in DNA: TGTGCCAGCAGCTTGGATTATCTAGCGGGGGCCTACGAGCAGTACTTC. Protein product: CASSLDYLAGAYEQYF.

V usage is TRBV10-3 and J usage is TRBJ2-1, with 10 bases matching TRBD2. V was clipped by 2 bases and J by 6 bases; unmatched bases: 1. Germline values: CDR1 ENHRY, CDR2 SYGVKD. The CDR3 consists of 14 residues. This CDR3 reads CAISESGRANEQFF. Here the CDR3 DNA reads TGTGCCATCAGTGAGAGCGGGAGGGCCAATGAGCAGTTCTTC.

The chain combines TRBV27 with TRBJ2-5; D might be TRBD2 (5 bases). Matching the DNA end better, TRBJ2-7 makes the J call doubtful. Per the germline V gene, CDR1 is MNHEY and CDR2 is SMNVEV (reference sequence). This CDR3 is built from 13 residues. CDR3 residues: CASRGLANHEQYF. As DNA, the CDR3 is TGTGCCAGCAGGGGTCTAGCTAACCACGAGCAGTACTTC.

The rearrangement joins TRBV11-2 to TRBJ1-1; D gene unclear. Germline CDR1 SGHAT, CDR2 FQNNGV. Trimming cost V 4 bases and J 0 bases, with 9 bases left between them. The CDR3 is made up of 14 amino acids. The CDR3 nucleotides read TGTGCCAGCAGCTCCCAAGCAATGAACACTGAAGCTTTCTTT. Protein product: CASSSQAMNTEAFF.

The rearrangement joins TRBV7-6 to TRBJ2-7; D may be TRBD1 (6 bases). The V gene lost 1 base and the J gene lost 7 bases, with 23 bases spanning the gap. The CDR3 runs 17 residues. The germline CDR1 and CDR2 sequences are SGHVS and FNYEAQ. Here the CDR3 DNA reads TGTGCCAGCAGCTTAGAGACCCAGGGGCCCCGTTTATCGGAGCAGTACTTC. This encodes CASSLETQGPRLSEQYF.

V gene TRBV19 combines with J gene TRBJ2-7; 7 bases line up with TRBD1. V shed 2 bases and J 5 bases; nucleotides not matched to a gene: 6. This CDR3 has 14 residues. Germline CDR1 LNHDA, CDR2 SQIVND (reference sequence). CDR3: CASSILGTDHEQYF. The CDR3 coding sequence is TGTGCCAGTAGTATACTCGGGACAGACCACGAGCAGTACTTC. The full variable domain, completed using reference TRBV19 and TRBJ2-7, is DGGITQSPKYLFRKEGQNVTLSCEQNLNHDAMYWYRQDPGQGLRLIYYSQIVNDFQKGDIAEGYSVSREKKESFPLTVTSAQKNPTAFYLCASSILGTDHEQYFGPGTRLTVT.

The table lists this clone with a count of one. V is TRBV19 and J is TRBJ1-1; D unresolved. The CDR3 loop spans 14 amino acids. CDR1 is LNHDA and CDR2 is SQIVND in the germline V gene (reference sequence). V was cut by 3 bases and J by 1 base, with 9 bases left in between. As DNA, the CDR3 is TGTGCCAGTAGTATCCTACTTACGAACACTGAAGCTTTCTTT. Translation: CASSILLTNTEAFF. Full variable domain (missing parts from reference TRBV19 and TRBJ1-1): DGGITQSPKYLFRKEGQNVTLSCEQNLNHDAMYWYRQDPGQGLRLIYYSQIVNDFQKGDIAEGYSVSREKKESFPLTVTSAQKNPTAFYLCASSILLTNTEAFFGQGTRLTVV.

The chain is built from TRBV5-1 and TRBJ1-1, with D possibly matching TRBD1 (6 bases). Trimming pared 6 bases from V and 4 bases from J, leaving 16 bases between. The CDR3 consists of 14 residues. Germline assignment: CDR1 SGHRS and CDR2 YFSETQ. Here the CDR3 DNA reads TGCGCCAGCACCCTTACAGGGAGGGCCACTGAAGCTTTCTTT. It specifies CASTLTGRATEAFF. The variable domain in full, completed from reference TRBV5-1 and TRBJ1-1, reads KAGVTQTPRYLIKTRGQQVTLSCSPISGHRSVSWYQQTPGQGLQFLFEYFSETQRNKGNFPGRFSGRQFSNSRSEMNVSTLELGDSALYLCASTLTGRATEAFFGQGTRLTVV.

This clone was detected only once. This sequence joins TRBV7-8 and TRBJ2-7; 8 bases agree with TRBD1. The CDR3 sequence is 16 residues long. Trimming at V came to 1 base and at J to 3 bases, leaving 8 bases not matched to a gene. Germline-derived CDR1 and CDR2 are SGHVS and FQNEAQ. The CDR3 bases are TGTGCCAGCAGCTTAGGGGGGACAGGCTTATTCTACGAGCAGTACTTC. Translating gives CASSLGGTGLFYEQYF.